Each of the 5 T cell receptor beta chains below was sequenced from the same sample in a study of blood T cells in healthy people across ages. Primers used in a second PCR of roughly 7 to 11 cycles were a sample-barcoded 5' primer and a J-beta primer mix. In TCRdb, the 5' RACE reads were re-called with MiXCR into one record per CDR3 protein. Altogether approximately 730,000 distinct CDR3 sequences are present, about 48% being singletons, with the ten largest covering 41%. Sequencing was carried out using blood. The receptors here all came from a man older than 75 in good health.

The chain has TRBV10-3 and TRBJ2-6, with D perhaps TRBD1 (5 bases). CDR1 is ENHRY, CDR2 SYGVKD, per germline. V was cut by 3 bases and J by 0 bases, with 12 bases left in between. The CDR3 loop spans 17 amino acids. The CDR3 spells CAISDPGIRSGANVLTF. For the CDR3, the DNA is TGTGCCATCAGTGACCCAGGGATCCGCTCTGGGGCCAACGTCCTGACTTTC.

The chain joins TRBV9 to TRBJ2-7; 7 bases align to TRBD2. The CDR3 is made up of 16 amino acids. The germline gives CDR1 SGDLS, CDR2 YYNGEE. V lost 1 base to trimming and J lost 1 base; unmatched junction nucleotides: 8. DNA for the CDR3: TGTGCCAGCAGCGTATCGGCGTCTAGCGGTTCCTACGAGCAGTACTTC. Its translation is CASSVSASSGSYEQYF.

The V call is TRBV20-1, the J call TRBJ2-7, with 11 bases matching TRBD2. Germline V gene data show CDR1 as DFQATT and CDR2 as SNEGSKA (reference sequence). V dropped 3 bases and J dropped 3; count of bases not matched to a gene: 7. The CDR3 totals 15 residues. The CDR3 loop is CSARPGTSGNYEQYF. In nucleotides, the CDR3 is TGCAGTGCTAGGCCGGGGACTAGCGGAAACTACGAGCAGTACTTC.

The chain employs TRBV20-1 and TRBJ1-2; 7 bases are a match to TRBD1. This CDR3 comprises 16 residues. Germline CDR1 is DFQATT and CDR2 is SNEGSKA (reference sequence). V was clipped by 1 base and J by 0 bases; unmatched bases: 8. CDR3 nucleotide sequence: TGCAGTGCTAGAGCCGGACAGGACCGAGCTAACTATGGCTACACCTTC. This encodes CSARAGQDRANYGYTF.

This clonotype was seen a few times. The J gene is TRBJ1-2, the V gene TRBV7-6; 9 bases fit TRBD1. J was trimmed by 5 bases and V by 6 bases; bases with no gene match: 4. The CDR3 totals 13 residues. Germline V lookup: CDR1 SGHVS, CDR2 FNYEAQ. As DNA, the CDR3 is TGTGCCAGCAGAGTGGGACAGGGATATGGCTACACCTTC. As protein: CASRVGQGYGYTF.